A selection of T cell receptor beta chains follows, all from one sample in a study of T cells in Graves' hyperthyroidism and ophthalmopathy. Via MiXCR, TCRdb re-called the multiplex PCR reads, giving one row per CDR3 protein. The data hold 500,000 to 600,000 distinct CDR3 sequences, with 15% to 20% observed a single time. The sequenced sample was blood. The receptors derive from a woman aged 18-29 years with Graves' hyperthyroidism. CDR3s include the opening cysteine and the closing phenylalanine or tryptophan.

v_gene | CDR3aa
TRBV20-1 | CSAMRGAGRDTEAFF
TRBV10-3 | CAISESGTNYGYTF
TRBV11-2 | CASSSDSSYEQYF
TRBV30 | CAWSVRGRVQPQHF
TRBV7-2 | CASSPGTGIVAFF
TRBV7-7 | CASSPLTGGGETQYF
TRBV7-3 | CASSLQPNTEAFF
TRBV30 | CAWMGTMYNEQFF
TRBV24-1 | CATSDSGLAGLQETQYF
TRBV12-3/TRBV12-4 | CASSLSGEGTQYF
TRBV11-3 | CASSPDGFYNEQFF
TRBV5-1 | CASSKDGLAGLNTNNEQFF
TRBV30 | CAWRPSGFDTGELFF
TRBV20-1 | CSAIETDSNQPQHF
TRBV6-1 | CASRGQLGYTF
TRBV19 | CASRARGAGKTQPQHF
TRBV20-1 | CSARAYFGGTYNEQFF
TRBV4-1 | CASSQDGSAGGGNTIYF
TRBV4-2 | CASSQDGGTGYGYTF
TRBV2 | CASSAEQGNQPQHF
TRBV2 | CASSERRGSLREQYF
TRBV3-1 | CASSQPQGEQYF
TRBV27 | CASSLSKYPSTKTQYF
TRBV29-1 | CSATGSEANVLTF
TRBV27 | CASSPHRGQSDEQFF
TRBV18 | CASSPFAGTGGQNIQYF
TRBV14 | CASSQDRVGAAVYEQYF
TRBV20-1 | CSAGIGLGNEKLFF
TRBV20-1 | CSARQGNTEAFF
TRBV20-1 | CSATVLETQYF
TRBV9 | CASSPFVDALYNEQFF
TRBV29-1 | CSVPPQNRAYGYTF
TRBV5-1 | CASSLVGPQMGDTEAFF
TRBV7-2 | CASSFPPSYGYTF
TRBV11-1 | CASSLLPSGANVLTF
TRBV7-8 | CASSPWAIKAAATDTQYF
TRBV2 | CASRGRGAYQETQYF
TRBV6-1 | CASSEDRAGEQYF
TRBV6-1 | CASRLQTDYGYTF
TRBV12-3/TRBV12-4 | CASSLTGPEAFF
TRBV28 | CASRQPGSHEKLFF